Shown below are 19 T cell receptor beta chains from a single sample sequenced in a study of shared clonotypes between healthy human individuals. Method: immunoSEQ multiplex PCR; TCRdb's copy keeps in-frame clones and lacks some. This repertoire shows 950,000 to 1,300,000 clones, around 74% found once; its top ten account for approximately 1.5%. What was sequenced was memory CD4+ T cells sorted from blood. Subset in this sample: CD45RA-negative fraction. These receptors all come from a man younger than 35 in good health.

This clone was observed many times. The genes are TRBV10-1 and TRBJ2-2; D is unresolved. CDR3 length: 14 amino acids. Trimming left V 7 bases short and J 0 bases short, with 9 bases between. The germline V gene has CDR1 WNHNN and CDR2 SYGVQD (reference sequence). This CDR3 is CASTPGTNTGELFF. The CDR3 coding sequence is TGCGCCAGCACTCCCGGAACGAACACCGGGGAGCTGTTTTTT.

The chain links TRBV7-8 to TRBJ2-1; 8 bases match TRBD2. The CDR3 has 14 amino acids. The ends lost 10 bases at V and 3 bases at J; junction bases unmatched: 8. Germline-derived CDR1 and CDR2 are SGHVS and FQNEAQ. CDR3 residues: CATRGAGGYNEQFF. CDR3 coding DNA: TGTGCCACCCGAGGGGCGGGAGGCTACAATGAGCAGTTCTTC. Filled out from reference TRBV7-8 and TRBJ2-1, the complete variable domain reads GAGVSQSPRYKVAKRGQDVALRCDPISGHVSLFWYQQALGQGPEFLTYFQNEAQLDKSGLPSDRFFAERPEGSVSTLKIQRTQQEDSAVYLCATRGAGGYNEQFFGPGTRLTVL.

The chain links TRBV7-2 to TRBJ2-5; D gene unclear. This CDR3 contains 14 residues. V lost 2 bases and J lost 0, with 7 bases in between. The V gene's germline CDR1 is SGHTA and CDR2 FQGNSA. This CDR3 is CASSLPPNQETQYF. The CDR3 DNA reads TGTGCCAGCAGCTTACCCCCGAACCAAGAGACCCAGTACTTC.

This clone was found once. The V gene is TRBV5-1, the J gene TRBJ1-2; tentative D call: TRBD1 (6 bases). Trimming pared 4 bases from V and 4 bases from J, leaving 11 bases between. From germline, CDR1 is SGHRS and CDR2 YFSETQ. CDR3 length: 13 residues. The CDR3 sequence: CASSQDSSYGYTF. CDR3 bases: TGCGCCAGCAGCCAGGACAGTTCCTATGGCTACACCTTC. The full variable domain, rest sourced from reference TRBV5-1 and TRBJ1-2, is KAGVTQTPRYLIKTRGQQVTLSCSPISGHRSVSWYQQTPGQGLQFLFEYFSETQRNKGNFPGRFSGRQFSNSRSEMNVSTLELGDSALYLCASSQDSSYGYTFGSGTRLTVV.

The genes are TRBV5-1 and TRBJ2-2; the D gene could be TRBD1 or TRBD2 (5 bases each). Trimming left V 7 bases short and J 1 base short, with 11 bases between. From germline, CDR1 is SGHRS and CDR2 YFSETQ. The CDR3 contains 14 residues. The CDR3 region has the DNA TGCGCCAGCGAAGAGGGGATGAACACCGGGGAGCTGTTTTTT. Translated: CASEEGMNTGELFF. Complete variable domain (other parts from reference TRBV5-1 and TRBJ2-2): KAGVTQTPRYLIKTRGQQVTLSCSPISGHRSVSWYQQTPGQGLQFLFEYFSETQRNKGNFPGRFSGRQFSNSRSEMNVSTLELGDSALYLCASEEGMNTGELFFGEGSRLTVL.

This clone was seen only once. V is TRBV2 and J is TRBJ2-2; a possible D gene is TRBD2 (6 bases). V was clipped by 8 bases and J by 6 bases, with 19 bases between them. Germline V gene lookup returns CDR1 SNHLY and CDR2 FYNNEI. The CDR3 contains 15 residues. CDR3 protein: CASSTAGNVAGELFF. The DNA for the CDR3 is TGTGCCAGCTCGACGGCGGGGAACGTGGCCGGGGAGCTGTTTTTT.

V usage is TRBV5-6 and J usage is TRBJ1-2; 9 nucleotides match TRBD1. Germline V CDR1 and CDR2: SGHDT, YYEEEE. Losses at the gene ends were 4 bases for V and 7 bases for J; bases not matched to a gene: 8. There are 14 residues in the CDR3. The chain's CDR3 is CASSLQGQGGGYTF. The CDR3 DNA follows: TGTGCCAGCAGCCTTCAGGGACAGGGTGGTGGCTACACCTTC. Full variable domain (remainder filled in from reference TRBV5-6 and TRBJ1-2): DAGVTQSPTHLIKTRGQQVTLRCSPKSGHDTVSWYQQALGQGPQFIFQYYEEEERQRGNFPDRFSGHQFPNYSSELNVNALLLGDSALYLCASSLQGQGGGYTFGSGTRLTVV.

The chain joins TRBV6-1 to TRBJ1-2; 8 nucleotides match TRBD1. This CDR3 comprises 12 residues. The V gene end was trimmed by 11 bases and the J gene end by 5 bases; junction bases not matched to a gene: 7. CDR1 is MNHNS and CDR2 is SASEGT in the germline V gene. CDR3 residues: CAGDRGGYGYTF. In DNA form, the CDR3 reads TGTGCCGGAGACAGGGGCGGGTATGGCTACACCTTC.

This chain connects TRBV29-1 to TRBJ2-7; D is uncertain. The V gene's germline CDR1 is SQVTM and CDR2 ANQGSEA. The CDR3 contains 14 residues. V was pared by 6 bases and J by 0 bases, with 15 bases between. Here the CDR3 DNA reads TGCAGCGTCAGAATCGATCAGAGCTCCTACGAGCAGTACTTC. It is translated as CSVRIDQSSYEQYF.

The CDR3 here is CASMETKGTDTQYF. Here the CDR3 DNA reads TGTGCCAGCATGGAGACGAAAGGCACAGATACGCAGTATTTT. The genes are TRBV5-6 and TRBJ2-3; D not resolved. The length of the CDR3 is 14 residues. Trimming removed 6 bases at V and 1 base at J, with 12 bases between. Per germline, CDR1 SGHDT and CDR2 YYEEEE.

The chain uses TRBV6-6 and TRBJ1-2; tentatively, D is TRBD1 (5 bases). The CDR3 is 13 residues long. Trimming pared 5 bases from V and 8 bases from J, leaving 15 bases between. Germline values: CDR1 MNHNY, CDR2 SVGAGI (reference sequence). The CDR3 loop is CASSPREGNGYTF. The CDR3 DNA is TGTGCCAGCAGTCCCCGGGAGGGGAACGGCTACACCTTC.

This clone has only one observation. The chain employs TRBV2 and TRBJ2-5; TRBD1 might be the D (7 bases). CDR1 is SNHLY, CDR2 FYNNEI, per germline. CDR3 length equals 16 residues. V lost 5 bases and J 5 bases, leaving 21 bases between the germline ends. The CDR3 DNA is TGTGCCAGCAGTCAACAGGGGAGGAGTAGTCATGAGACCCAGTACTTC. The encoded protein is CASSQQGRSSHETQYF.

The V and J genes are TRBV21-1 and TRBJ2-1; TRBD1, as called in the table, went unchecked against the DNA. TRBV21-1 is marked as a pseudogene. The CDR3 is 15 amino acids. The DNA of the CDR3 is TGTGCCAGCAGCAAAACGCTGCGACAGCACAATGAGCAGTTCTTC. Translation: CASSKTLRQHNEQFF.

This chain links TRBV5-6 with TRBJ2-7; D gene unclear. The ends were cut back, 1 base at V and 4 bases at J, with 9 bases in the middle. The CDR3 has 13 amino acids. Germline V CDR1 and CDR2: SGHDT, YYEEEE. CDR3 bases: TGTGCCAGCAGCTTGCAAGTACTTTACGAGCAGTACTTC. Translation gives CASSLQVLYEQYF. Together with reference TRBV5-6 and TRBJ2-7, the CDR3 gives the full variable domain: DAGVTQSPTHLIKTRGQQVTLRCSPKSGHDTVSWYQQALGQGPQFIFQYYEEEERQRGNFPDRFSGHQFPNYSSELNVNALLLGDSALYLCASSLQVLYEQYFGPGTRLTVT.

This sequence joins TRBV21-1 and TRBJ2-7; the table names TRBD2, a call not compared with the DNA. TRBV21-1 is tagged as a pseudogene. This CDR3 spans 13 amino acids. CDR3 in DNA: TGTGCCAGCAGTCCGGGACTAGAAAACGAGCAGTACTTC. This translates into CASSPGLENEQYF.

This clone showed up many times. The CDR3 sequence: CASSLEWGGYTF. Written as DNA, the CDR3 is TGTGCCAGCAGCTTAGAATGGGGCGGCTACACCTTC. The chain links TRBV7-2 to TRBJ1-2; D is possibly TRBD1 (5 bases). The germline CDR1 and CDR2 sequences are SGHTA and FQGNSA. V gave up 1 base and J gave up 8 bases, with 8 bases separating them. The CDR3 length is 12 residues. Supplemented by reference TRBV7-2 and TRBJ1-2, the full variable domain reads GAGVSQSPSNKVTEKGKDVELRCDPISGHTALYWYRQSLGQGLEFLIYFQGNSAPDKSGLPSDRFSAERTGGSVSTLTIQRTQQEDSAVYLCASSLEWGGYTFGSGTRLTVV.

This rearrangement joins TRBV4-2 to TRBJ1-5; TRBD1 matches at 8 bases. V lost 3 bases to trimming and J lost 1 base; unmatched junction nucleotides: 2. Germline V gene lookup returns CDR1 LGHNA and CDR2 YNFKEQ. The CDR3 length is 15 residues. The CDR3 reads CASSQGTGSNQPQHF. DNA for the CDR3: TGTGCCAGCAGCCAGGGGACAGGAAGCAATCAGCCCCAGCATTTT.

V usage is TRBV9 and J usage is TRBJ2-3; TRBD1 agrees at 7 bases. This CDR3 is 15 amino acids long. CDR1 SGDLS and CDR2 YYNGEE come from the germline V gene. V shed 4 bases and J 2 bases; nucleotides not matched to a gene: 7. CDR3 residues: CASSLLQGVTDTQYF. In DNA, the CDR3 is TGTGCCAGCAGCCTCCTTCAGGGGGTCACAGATACGCAGTATTTT. Based on the CDR3 plus reference TRBV9 and TRBJ2-3, the full variable domain is DSGVTQTPKHLITATGQRVTLRCSPRSGDLSVYWYQQSLDQGLQFLIQYYNGEERAKGNILERFSAQQFPDLHSELNLSSLELGDSALYFCASSLLQGVTDTQYFGPGTRLTVL.

This clone is a singleton in its sample. A read error is likely here: a far larger clone is one base away. The sample holds other DNA sequences that translate to the same CDR3. This sequence joins TRBV27 and TRBJ2-7; D not certain. CDR1 MNHEY and CDR2 SMNVEV come from the germline V gene (reference sequence). The CDR3 is made up of 14 amino acids. The V end lost 5 bases, the J end lost 0 bases, and 11 bases lay between the germline ends. The CDR3, as DNA: TGTGCCAGCAGTCTGACACTACTCTCCTACGAGCAGTACTTC. The encoded protein is CASSLTLLSYEQYF.